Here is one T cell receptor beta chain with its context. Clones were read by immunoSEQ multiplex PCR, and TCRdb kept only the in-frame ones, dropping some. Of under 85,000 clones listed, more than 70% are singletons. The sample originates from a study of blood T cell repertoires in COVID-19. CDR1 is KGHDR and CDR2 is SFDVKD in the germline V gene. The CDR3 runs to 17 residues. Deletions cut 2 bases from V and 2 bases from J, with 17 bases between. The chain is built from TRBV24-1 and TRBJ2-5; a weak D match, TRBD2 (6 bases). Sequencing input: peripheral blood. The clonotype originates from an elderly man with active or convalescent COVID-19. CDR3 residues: CATSDYGVGGRQETQYF. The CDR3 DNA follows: TGTGCCACCAGTGATTATGGGGTAGGAGGGAGGCAAGAGACCCAGTACTTC.